Below are 3 T cell receptor beta chains sequenced from a single sample in a study of shared clonotypes between healthy human individuals. Some clones are missing from TCRdb's copy, which holds only in-frame ones; the method was immunoSEQ multiplex PCR. The sample consists of about 1 million clones, around 76% of them appearing once. The sequencing input was memory CD4+ T cells sorted from blood. Subset in this sample: CD45RA-negative fraction. The receptors stem from a man aged 18 to 30 in good health.

The chain uses TRBV10-3 and TRBJ1-5, with D perhaps matching TRBD1 (5 bases). The germline gives CDR1 ENHRY, CDR2 SYGVKD. CDR3 length equals 15 residues. V lost 2 bases and J 2 bases, leaving 10 bases between the germline ends. The CDR3 DNA is TGTGCCATCAGTGAGCTGATGGGGGGCAATCAGCCCCAGCATTTT. It yields the protein CAISELMGGNQPQHF.

This chain uses TRBV9 with TRBJ1-1, with D maybe TRBD1 (5 bases). The CDR3 is 15 amino acids. V was trimmed by 4 bases and J by 0 bases, leaving 13 bases between them. Germline V gene data show CDR1 as SGDLS and CDR2 as YYNGEE. Here the CDR3 reads CASSPSGTVNTEAFF. Here the CDR3 DNA reads TGTGCCAGCAGCCCCAGCGGGACTGTGAACACTGAAGCTTTCTTT.

For this clone: The same CDR3 arises from other DNA sequences in this sample as well. The V gene is TRBV7-9, the J gene TRBJ2-2, with TRBD1 matching 8 bases. This CDR3 comprises 14 residues. The V and J ends lost 5 bases and 2 bases, in that order; junction bases with no gene match: 1. Looked up from germline, CDR1 is SEHNR and CDR2 is FQNEAQ (reference sequence). CDR3 DNA sequence: TGTGCCAGCAGCCCAGGGGGCAACACCGGGGAGCTGTTTTTT. It is translated as CASSPGGNTGELFF. The full variable domain, completed using reference TRBV7-9 and TRBJ2-2, is DTGVSQNPRHKITKRGQNVTFRCDPISEHNRLYWYRQTLGQGPEFLTYFQNEAQLEKSRLLSDRFSAERPKGSFSTLEIQRTEQGDSAMYLCASSPGGNTGELFFGEGSRLTVL.